These 20 T cell receptor beta chains were sequenced from one sample in a study of cytomegalovirus exposure and HLA in healthy donors. The protocol was immunoSEQ multiplex PCR, while the TCRdb copy is restricted to in-frame clones and leaves out a portion. The sample has 150,000 to 200,000 clones; 70% to 90% are singletons. The sample was PBMCs. Receptor source: a man aged 30 to 39 in good health and CMV-seropositive.

This chain connects TRBV6-6 to TRBJ1-4, with TRBD1 identical over 8 bases. V dropped 5 bases and J dropped 11; count of bases not matched to a gene: 7. Per germline, CDR1 MNHNY and CDR2 SVGAGI (reference sequence). This CDR3 region has 13 residues. CDR3 protein: CASSKGQGGKLFF. For the CDR3, the DNA is TGTGCCAGCAGTAAAGGACAGGGAGGGAAACTGTTTTTT.

The chain employs TRBV9 and TRBJ1-1, with D perhaps TRBD1 (6 bases). Trimming shortened V by 4 bases and J by 8 bases, and 21 bases separated the two germline ends. Germline CDR1 is SGDLS and CDR2 is YYNGEE. The CDR3 covers 15 residues. The CDR3 spells CASSIRTDFSGEAFF. The CDR3 DNA is TGTGCCAGCAGCATACGGACAGACTTTAGCGGGGAAGCTTTCTTT.

The J gene is TRBJ2-7, the V gene TRBV6-5; D is unclear. The V gene lost 0 bases and the J gene lost 2 bases, with 8 bases spanning the gap. This CDR3 is 14 amino acids long. Germline CDR1 and CDR2: MNHEY and SVGAGI. For the CDR3, the DNA is TGTGCCAGCAGTTACTCGGTACTTACCTACGAGCAGTACTTC. Translation: CASSYSVLTYEQYF.

The sample holds one count of this clone. The chain uses TRBV15 and TRBJ1-5; no clear D gene. CDR3 size: 14 residues. The ends were cut back, 0 bases at V and 4 bases at J, with 7 bases in the middle. Germline V lookup: CDR1 LNHNV, CDR2 YYDKDF (reference sequence). The CDR3 region is CATSRDFSNQPQHF. The CDR3 DNA reads as TGTGCCACCAGCAGAGATTTTTCTAATCAGCCCCAGCATTTT.

J is TRBJ2-7 and V is TRBV6-1, with TRBD1 identical over 9 bases. The CDR3 contains 15 residues. The trim removed 4 bases at V and 2 bases at J, leaving 6 bases unmatched. The germline V gene has CDR1 MNHNS and CDR2 SASEGT. DNA of the CDR3: TGTGCCAGCAGTGCCTTGACAGGGGGGGCCTACGAGCAGTACTTC. It is translated as CASSALTGGAYEQYF.

The chain has TRBV7-2 and TRBJ2-7; TRBD2 aligns across 11 bases. Trimming at V came to 6 bases and at J to 5 bases, leaving 9 bases not matched to a gene. From germline, CDR1 is SGHTA and CDR2 FQGNSA. The CDR3 contains 15 residues. CDR3 bases: TGTGCCAGCAGTTTGGGACTAGCGGAGGGAAACGAGCAGTACTTC. Its protein product is CASSLGLAEGNEQYF.

V gene TRBV9 combines with J gene TRBJ2-1; TRBD2 aligns across 8 bases. The length of the CDR3 is 14 residues. The germline gives CDR1 SGDLS, CDR2 YYNGEE. Germline trimming cut 0 bases from V and 7 bases from J; bases unmatched to any gene: 3. The CDR3 DNA is TGTGCCAGCAGCGTAGTTAGCGGGAATAATGAGCAGTTCTTC. Its translation is CASSVVSGNNEQFF.

The chain couples TRBV18 to TRBJ2-1; a weak D match, TRBD2 (6 bases). V lost 2 bases and J 6 bases, leaving 14 bases between the germline ends. The CDR3 is made up of 15 amino acids. CDR1 KGHSH and CDR2 LQKENI come from the germline V gene. The CDR3 loop is CASSPRSGSPNEQFF. For the CDR3, the DNA is TGTGCCAGCTCACCAAGAAGCGGGTCCCCCAATGAGCAGTTCTTC.

The rearrangement links TRBV4-3 to TRBJ2-1; 9 bases match TRBD2. Germline CDR1 and CDR2: LGHNA and YSLEER. After removal of 5 bases from V and 2 bases from J, the junction contained 7 bases not matched to a gene. The CDR3 extends over 16 amino acids. The CDR3 nucleotides are TGCGCCAGCAGCAAGGACGGCGGGGGGGCCTACAATGAGCAGTTCTTC. Translating gives CASSKDGGGAYNEQFF.

The V call is TRBV6-6, the J call TRBJ1-6; D possibly corresponds to TRBD1 (6 bases). Trimming took off 6 bases at V and 10 bases at J, with 16 bases between the two ends. CDR3 length: 14 residues. The V gene's germline CDR1 is MNHNY and CDR2 SVGAGI (reference sequence). CDR3 nucleotide sequence: TGTGCCAGCAGCATAAGGGACAACCCCTCACCCCTCCACTTT. Amino acids: CASSIRDNPSPLHF.

The chain recombines TRBV5-1 with TRBJ2-3; D remains unclear. CDR1 is SGHRS and CDR2 is YFSETQ in the germline V gene. The CDR3 sequence is 14 residues long. V was trimmed by 4 bases and J by 2 bases, leaving 11 bases between them. The CDR3 sequence: CASSRLGHTDTQYF. Here the CDR3 DNA reads TGCGCCAGCAGCAGGCTGGGCCACACAGATACGCAGTATTTT.

J is TRBJ2-3 and V is TRBV9; 9 bases match TRBD1. The CDR3 consists of 17 residues. J lost 0 bases, V lost 3 bases, and 8 bases had no gene match. Germline loops: CDR1 SGDLS, CDR2 YYNGEE. In nucleotides, the CDR3 is TGTGCCAGCAGCGAGACCCTGGGACAGGGAAGCACAGATACGCAGTATTTT. Translating gives CASSETLGQGSTDTQYF.

The rearrangement joins TRBV15 to TRBJ2-5; 8 bases agree with TRBD2. Germline lookup yields CDR1 LNHNV and CDR2 YYDKDF (reference sequence). This CDR3 is built from 15 residues. The V gene end was trimmed by 4 bases and the J gene end by 5 bases; junction bases not matched to a gene: 9. CDR3 region: CATSIGKRGLETQYF. CDR3 nucleotides: TGTGCCACCAGCATCGGAAAGCGGGGGTTGGAGACCCAGTACTTC.

This chain connects TRBV4-3 to TRBJ1-4, with D possibly TRBD1 on 6 matching bases. V was trimmed by 2 bases and J by 7 bases, leaving 17 bases between them. CDR3 length: 16 residues. Germline loops: CDR1 LGHNA, CDR2 YSLEER. CDR3 bases: TGCGCCAGCAGCCAACCGTCACAGGGAATCAGTGAAAAACTGTTTTTT. It yields the protein CASSQPSQGISEKLFF.

The V and J genes are TRBV7-9 and TRBJ1-5; 9 bases fit TRBD1. The V gene's germline CDR1 is SEHNR and CDR2 FQNEAQ (reference sequence). The CDR3 spans 14 residues. J gave up 7 bases and V 5 bases, and 6 bases lay outside the gene matches. In DNA, the CDR3 is TGTGCCAGCAGCCGGACAGGGGTCGAGCAGCCCCAGCATTTT. Amino acids: CASSRTGVEQPQHF.

This clone was found once. The rearrangement joins TRBV6-6 to TRBJ1-2, with D possibly TRBD1 on 6 matching bases. Trimming left V 2 bases short and J 6 bases short, with 19 bases between. Germline CDR1 MNHNY, CDR2 SVGAGI (reference sequence). CDR3 length equals 16 residues. The DNA of the CDR3 is TGTGCCAGCAGTTACGGGTCAAGTACAGGGTGGGATGGCTACACCTTC. The encoded protein is CASSYGSSTGWDGYTF.

The CDR3 nucleotides are TGTGCCAGCAGCTCGAGGGACAGGAACACCGGGGAGCTGTTTTTT. This encodes CASSSRDRNTGELFF. The J gene is TRBJ2-2, the V gene TRBV7-2; 7 nucleotides agree with TRBD1. With V trimmed by 4 bases and J by 1 base, 3 bases remained unmatched. The CDR3 spans 15 residues. Looked up from germline, CDR1 is SGHTA and CDR2 is FQGNSA.

The gene calls are TRBV4-3 and TRBJ1-2; D is perhaps TRBD1 (6 bases). V lost 0 bases and J lost 8, with 13 bases in between. CDR3 size: 14 residues. The germline V gene encodes CDR1 LGHNA and CDR2 YSLEER. CDR3 loop: CASSQEDQRGGYTF. The CDR3 nucleotides read TGCGCCAGCAGCCAAGAAGACCAAAGGGGGGGCTACACCTTC.

This chain joins TRBV13 and TRBJ2-1, with 9 positions matching TRBD2. Germline loops: CDR1 PRHDT, CDR2 FYEKMQ (reference sequence). This CDR3 has 16 amino acids. V shed 1 base and J 6 bases; nucleotides not matched to a gene: 7. The CDR3 reads CASSLVGGGAPNEQFF. For the CDR3, the DNA is TGTGCCAGCAGCTTAGTCGGCGGGGGGGCTCCCAATGAGCAGTTCTTC.

The J gene is TRBJ1-2, the V gene TRBV14; D ambiguous. This CDR3 comprises 16 residues. Trimming removed 1 base from V and 7 bases from J, with 19 bases in between. Germline V gene data show CDR1 as SGHDN and CDR2 as FVKESK. This CDR3 reads CASSQVFGETTSGYTF. The CDR3 DNA reads as TGTGCCAGCAGCCAAGTTTTCGGGGAAACGACGAGTGGCTACACCTTC.